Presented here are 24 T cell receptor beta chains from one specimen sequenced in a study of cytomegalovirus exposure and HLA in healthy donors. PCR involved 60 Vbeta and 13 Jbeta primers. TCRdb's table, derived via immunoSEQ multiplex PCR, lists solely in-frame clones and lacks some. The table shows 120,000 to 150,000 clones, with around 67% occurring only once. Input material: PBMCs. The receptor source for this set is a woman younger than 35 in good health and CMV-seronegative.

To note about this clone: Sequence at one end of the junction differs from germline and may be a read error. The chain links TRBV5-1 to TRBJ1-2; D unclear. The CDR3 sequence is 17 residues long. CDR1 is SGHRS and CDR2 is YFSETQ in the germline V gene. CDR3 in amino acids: CASSPSPAGGSRYVYTF. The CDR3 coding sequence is TGCGCCAGCAGCCCCTCCCCGGCGGGAGGTAGTCGGTATGTCTACACCTTC.

The CDR3 DNA reads TGCGCCAGCAGCTTGCCAGGGTCCCTCTACGAGCAGTACTTC. Translating it yields CASSLPGSLYEQYF. The genes are TRBV5-1 and TRBJ2-7; the D gene is possibly TRBD1 (5 bases). The CDR3 spans 14 residues. V lost 1 base to trimming and J lost 3 bases, with 11 bases between them. From germline, CDR1 is SGHRS and CDR2 YFSETQ.

In DNA, the CDR3 is TGTGCCAGCAGCCCACGGGGACAGGGGAACTCTGGAAACACCATATATTTT. Translation: CASSPRGQGNSGNTIYF. The V call is TRBV7-3, the J call TRBJ1-3, with TRBD1 matching 10 bases. J lost 0 bases, V lost 5 bases, and 7 bases had no gene match. The germline CDR1 and CDR2 sequences are SGHTA and FQGTGA. The CDR3 contains 17 residues.

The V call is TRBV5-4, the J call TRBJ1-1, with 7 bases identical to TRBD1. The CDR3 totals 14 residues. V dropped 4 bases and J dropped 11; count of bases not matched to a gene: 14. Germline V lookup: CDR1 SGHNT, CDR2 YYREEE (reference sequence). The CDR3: CASSVGQVIPSAFF. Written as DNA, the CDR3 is TGTGCCAGCAGCGTCGGACAGGTTATACCATCTGCTTTCTTT.

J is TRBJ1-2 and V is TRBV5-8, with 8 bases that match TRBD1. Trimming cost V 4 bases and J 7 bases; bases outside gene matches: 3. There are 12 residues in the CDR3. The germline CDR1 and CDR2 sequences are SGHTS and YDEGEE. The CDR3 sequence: CASSRTGFGYTF. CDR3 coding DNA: TGTGCCAGCAGCCGGACAGGGTTTGGCTACACCTTC.

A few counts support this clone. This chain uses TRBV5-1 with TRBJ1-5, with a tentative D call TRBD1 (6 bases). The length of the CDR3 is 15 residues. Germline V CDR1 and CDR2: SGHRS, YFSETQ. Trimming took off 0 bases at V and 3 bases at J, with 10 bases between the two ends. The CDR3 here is CASSLEGDNNQPQHF. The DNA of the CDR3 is TGCGCCAGCAGCTTGGAGGGGGATAACAATCAGCCCCAGCATTTT.

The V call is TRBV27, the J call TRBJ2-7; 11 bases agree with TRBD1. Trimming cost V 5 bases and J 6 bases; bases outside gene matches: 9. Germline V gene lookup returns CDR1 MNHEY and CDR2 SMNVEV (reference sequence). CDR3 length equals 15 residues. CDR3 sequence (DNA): TGTGCCAGCAGTACCCGCCGGGACAGGGGGTTCGAGCAGTACTTC. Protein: CASSTRRDRGFEQYF.

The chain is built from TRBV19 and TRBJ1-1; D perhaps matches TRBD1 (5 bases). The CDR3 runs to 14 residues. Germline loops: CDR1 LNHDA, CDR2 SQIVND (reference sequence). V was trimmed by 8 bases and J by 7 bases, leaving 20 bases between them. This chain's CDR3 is CASAFSGEPGEAFF. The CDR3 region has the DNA TGTGCCAGTGCCTTTTCGGGGGAACCGGGTGAAGCTTTCTTT.

CDR3 in DNA: TGCGCCAGCAGCGCTAGCGGCGGCACTCTCCAAGAGACCCAGTACTTC. This sequence encodes CASSASGGTLQETQYF. J is TRBJ2-5 and V is TRBV5-1; TRBD2 agrees at 7 bases. The CDR3 runs to 16 residues. With 4 bases clipped from V and 1 base from J, the junction kept 10 bases outside the gene matches. Per the germline V gene, CDR1 is SGHRS and CDR2 is YFSETQ.

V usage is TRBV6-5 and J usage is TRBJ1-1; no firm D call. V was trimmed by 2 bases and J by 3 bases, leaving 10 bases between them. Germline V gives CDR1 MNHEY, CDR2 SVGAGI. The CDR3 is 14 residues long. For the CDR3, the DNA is TGTGCCAGCAGTTACAGGACGGACTACACTGAAGCTTTCTTT. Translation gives CASSYRTDYTEAFF.

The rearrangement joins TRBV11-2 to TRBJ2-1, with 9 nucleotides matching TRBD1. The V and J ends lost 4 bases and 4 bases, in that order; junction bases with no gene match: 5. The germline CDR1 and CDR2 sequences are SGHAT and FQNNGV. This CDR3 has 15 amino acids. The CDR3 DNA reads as TGTGCCAGCAGCTCGGGACAGGGTGGTTACAATGAGCAGTTCTTC. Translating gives CASSSGQGGYNEQFF.

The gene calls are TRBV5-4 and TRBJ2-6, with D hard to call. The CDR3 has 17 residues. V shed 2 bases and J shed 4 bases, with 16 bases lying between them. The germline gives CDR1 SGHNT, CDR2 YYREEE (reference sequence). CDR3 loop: CASSLDYQRRGANVLTF. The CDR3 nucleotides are TGTGCCAGCAGCTTAGATTACCAGCGTCGAGGGGCCAACGTCCTGACTTTC.

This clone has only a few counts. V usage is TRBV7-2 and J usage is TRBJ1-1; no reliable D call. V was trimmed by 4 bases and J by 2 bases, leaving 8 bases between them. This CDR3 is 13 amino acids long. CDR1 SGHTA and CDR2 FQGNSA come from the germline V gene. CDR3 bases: TGTGCCAGCAGCTCCCAGACTAACACTGAAGCTTTCTTT. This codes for CASSSQTNTEAFF.

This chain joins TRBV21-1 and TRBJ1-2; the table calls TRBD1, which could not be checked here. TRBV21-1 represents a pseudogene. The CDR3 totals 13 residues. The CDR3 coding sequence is TGTGCCAGCAGCAAAGTGGGCAGGGATGGCTACACCTTC. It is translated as CASSKVGRDGYTF.

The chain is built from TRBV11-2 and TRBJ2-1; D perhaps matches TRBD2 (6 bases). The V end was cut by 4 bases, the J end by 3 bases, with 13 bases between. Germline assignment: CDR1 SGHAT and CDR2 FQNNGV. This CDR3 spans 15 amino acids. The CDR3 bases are TGTGCCAGCAGCTCACGGGATAGCGGCTACAATGAGCAGTTCTTC. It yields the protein CASSSRDSGYNEQFF.

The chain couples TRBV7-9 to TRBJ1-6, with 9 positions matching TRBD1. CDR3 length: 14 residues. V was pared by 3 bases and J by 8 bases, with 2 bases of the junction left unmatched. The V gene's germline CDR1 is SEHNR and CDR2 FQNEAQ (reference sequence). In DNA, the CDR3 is TGTGCCAGCAGCTTGGGACAGGGCGATTCACCCCTCCACTTT. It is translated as CASSLGQGDSPLHF.

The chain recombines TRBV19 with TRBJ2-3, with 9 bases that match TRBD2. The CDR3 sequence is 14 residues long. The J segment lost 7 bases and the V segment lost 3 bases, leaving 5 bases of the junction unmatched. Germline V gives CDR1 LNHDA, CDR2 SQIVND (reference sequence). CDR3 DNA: TGTGCCAGTAGTATCAGCGGGGGGCCGAATACGCAGTATTTT. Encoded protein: CASSISGGPNTQYF.

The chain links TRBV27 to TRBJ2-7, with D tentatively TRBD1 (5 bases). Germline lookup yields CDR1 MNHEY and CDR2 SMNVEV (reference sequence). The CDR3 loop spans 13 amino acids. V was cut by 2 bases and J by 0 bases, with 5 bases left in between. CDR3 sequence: CASSLQGSYEQYF. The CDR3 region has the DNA TGTGCCAGCAGTTTACAGGGCTCCTACGAGCAGTACTTC.

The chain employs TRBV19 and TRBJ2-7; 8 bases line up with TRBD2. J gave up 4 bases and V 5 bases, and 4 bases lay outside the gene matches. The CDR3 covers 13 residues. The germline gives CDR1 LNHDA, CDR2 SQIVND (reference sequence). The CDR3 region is CASSLSSGYEQYV. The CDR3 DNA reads TGTGCCAGTAGTTTATCTAGCGGGTACGAGCAGTACGTC.

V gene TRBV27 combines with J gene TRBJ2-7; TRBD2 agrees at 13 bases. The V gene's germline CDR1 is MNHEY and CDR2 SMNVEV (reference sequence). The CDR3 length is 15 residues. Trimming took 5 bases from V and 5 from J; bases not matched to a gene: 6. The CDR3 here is CASSPQGLAGHEQYV. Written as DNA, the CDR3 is TGTGCCAGCAGTCCCCAGGGACTAGCGGGGCACGAGCAGTACGTC.

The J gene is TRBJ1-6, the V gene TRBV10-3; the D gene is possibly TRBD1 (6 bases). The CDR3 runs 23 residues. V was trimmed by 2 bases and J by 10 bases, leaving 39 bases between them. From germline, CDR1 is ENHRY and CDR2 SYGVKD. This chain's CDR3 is CAISEPAGANSPQLVGGKSPLHF. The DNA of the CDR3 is TGTGCCATCAGTGAGCCCGCGGGGGCCAATTCCCCCCAGCTTGTGGGAGGCAAATCACCCCTCCACTTT.

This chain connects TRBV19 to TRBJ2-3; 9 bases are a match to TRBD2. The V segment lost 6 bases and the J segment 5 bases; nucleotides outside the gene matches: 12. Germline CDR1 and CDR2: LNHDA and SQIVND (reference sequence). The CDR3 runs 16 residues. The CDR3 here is CASSPGSAGGRDTQYF. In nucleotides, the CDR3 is TGTGCCAGTAGCCCGGGTTCGGCGGGGGGGAGAGATACGCAGTATTTT.

CDR3 sequence: CASSLRSGRAEFF. In nucleotides, the CDR3 is TGTGCCAGCAGCTTAAGGAGCGGGAGGGCCGAGTTCTTC. This sequence joins TRBV7-9 and TRBJ2-1; 10 nucleotides agree with TRBD2. The V gene's germline CDR1 is SEHNR and CDR2 FQNEAQ (reference sequence). With V trimmed by 2 bases and J by 14 bases, 6 bases remained unmatched. CDR3 length: 13 residues. Combining the CDR3 with reference TRBV7-9 and TRBJ2-1 gives the whole variable domain DTGVSQNPRHKITKRGQNVTFRCDPISEHNRLYWYRQTLGQGPEFLTYFQNEAQLEKSRLLSDRFSAERPKGSFSTLEIQRTEQGDSAMYLCASSLRSGRAEFFGPGTRLTVL.

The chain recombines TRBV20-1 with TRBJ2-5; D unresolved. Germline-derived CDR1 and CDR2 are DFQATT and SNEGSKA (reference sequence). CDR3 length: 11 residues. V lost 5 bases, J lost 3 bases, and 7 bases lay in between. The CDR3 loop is CSALQKETQYF. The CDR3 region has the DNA TGCAGTGCTTTACAGAAAGAGACCCAGTACTTC.